The 31 T cell receptor beta chains given below trace back to one sample, sequenced in a study of blood T cell repertoires in COVID-19. Generated by immunoSEQ multiplex PCR, the TCRdb table keeps only in-frame clones and is missing some. The sample holds roughly 120,000 clones; more than 80% are singletons and the top ten take around 3%. Sample: peripheral blood. The receptor set was obtained from a woman aged 80 or over with COVID-19, enrolled during active disease.

The chain recombines TRBV4-1 with TRBJ2-7; the D is unclear. V lost 5 bases and J 1 base, leaving 12 bases between the germline ends. The CDR3 spans 14 residues. CDR1 and CDR2 (germline): MGHRA, YSYEKL. The CDR3 DNA reads TGCGCCAGCAGCTCTACAGTGGGTTCCTACGAGCAGTACTTC. Translating it yields CASSSTVGSYEQYF.

This chain uses TRBV19 with TRBJ2-1, with 7 positions matching TRBD2. Germline-derived CDR1 and CDR2 are LNHDA and SQIVND (reference sequence). Trimming cost V 6 bases and J 13 bases; bases outside gene matches: 15. The CDR3 is 14 residues long. This CDR3 reads CASRRQGGSSPQFF. Here the CDR3 DNA reads TGTGCCAGTAGAAGGCAAGGCGGGAGTTCTCCTCAGTTCTTC.

The V and J genes are TRBV4-1 and TRBJ2-4; 10 bases line up with TRBD1. The CDR3 has 17 residues. Germline CDR1 MGHRA, CDR2 YSYEKL. With 0 bases clipped from V and 1 base from J, the junction kept 3 bases outside the gene matches. CDR3 bases: TGCGCCAGCAGCCAAGAGACAGGGGGCGCGGCCAAAAACATTCAGTACTTC. This codes for CASSQETGGAAKNIQYF.

The chain has TRBV1 and TRBJ2-1; the table's D call of TRBD2 was not tested on the DNA. TRBV1 has pseudogene status. The length of the CDR3 is 12 residues. CDR3 in amino acids: CTSSQATSLPFF. The CDR3 bases are TGCACCAGCAGCCAAGCGACTTCTCTTCCCTTCTTC.

V usage is TRBV5-1 and J usage is TRBJ2-3; the match to TRBD2 covers 10 bases. The germline CDR1 and CDR2 sequences are SGHRS and YFSETQ. J was trimmed by 1 base and V by 7 bases; bases with no gene match: 6. The CDR3 is 15 amino acids. Written as DNA, the CDR3 is TGCGCCAGCGCCACCGGGACTAGCGGCACAGATACGCAGTATTTT. Amino acid sequence: CASATGTSGTDTQYF.

This chain connects TRBV28 to TRBJ1-6; possibly TRBD1 for D (6 bases). Germline V gene lookup returns CDR1 MDHEN and CDR2 SYDVKM. This CDR3 is built from 13 residues. The CDR3 reads CASTGTSYSPLHF. In nucleotides, the CDR3 is TGTGCGAGTACCGGGACATCCTATTCACCCCTCCACTTT.

This chain links TRBV18 with TRBJ1-5; D unresolved. Germline lookup yields CDR1 KGHSH and CDR2 LQKENI. The V and J ends lost 2 bases and 3 bases respectively, with 11 bases between them. This CDR3 contains 15 residues. The CDR3 protein is CASSPVRIPNQPQHF. The DNA of the CDR3 is TGTGCCAGCTCACCAGTCAGGATTCCCAATCAGCCCCAGCATTTT.

This rearrangement joins TRBV10-3 to TRBJ2-2, with D perhaps matching TRBD1 (6 bases). Trimming left V 0 bases short and J 13 bases short, with 15 bases between. There are 14 residues in the CDR3. Germline V gives CDR1 ENHRY, CDR2 SYGVKD. The CDR3 DNA sequence: TGTGCCATCAGTGAGTCGATCCCTTCGACAGGGCTGTTTTTT. Encoded protein: CAISESIPSTGLFF.

This clone was observed a single time. The rearrangement joins TRBV11-2 to TRBJ2-5; a weak D match, TRBD2 (6 bases). V was pared by 1 base and J by 5 bases, with 14 bases between. The CDR3 is 15 residues long. Germline V gene data show CDR1 as SGHAT and CDR2 as FQNNGV. The DNA of the CDR3 is TGTGCCAGCAGCTTAGGGATTGCGGGAAAGGAGACCCAGTACTTC. Translated, it gives CASSLGIAGKETQYF. The whole variable domain, filled in from reference TRBV11-2 and TRBJ2-5, reads EAGVAQSPRYKIIEKRQSVAFWCNPISGHATLYWYQQILGQGPKLLIQFQNNGVVDDSQLPKDRFSAERLKGVDSTLKIQPAKLEDSAVYLCASSLGIAGKETQYFGPGTRLLVL.

The V and J genes are TRBV4-3 and TRBJ1-1, with TRBD1 matching 10 bases. V shed 4 bases and J 1 base; nucleotides not matched to a gene: 3. Germline V gene data show CDR1 as LGHNA and CDR2 as YSLEER. CDR3 size: 15 residues. The CDR3 loop reads CASSRWTGGNTEAFF. In nucleotides, the CDR3 is TGCGCCAGCAGCCGATGGACAGGGGGGAACACTGAAGCTTTCTTT.

The J gene is TRBJ1-2, the V gene TRBV19; D unresolved. The CDR3 covers 11 residues. CDR1 LNHDA and CDR2 SQIVND come from the germline V gene (reference sequence). With 4 bases removed from V and 5 bases from J, the gap between germline ends came to 5 bases. CDR3 region: CASSTLYGYTF. Here the CDR3 DNA reads TGTGCCAGTAGTACACTTTATGGCTACACCTTC.

The chain couples TRBV7-9 to TRBJ1-5; TRBD1 matches 7 bases. CDR1 is SEHNR and CDR2 is FQNEAQ in the germline V gene (reference sequence). V was pared by 6 bases and J by 7 bases, with 6 bases of the junction left unmatched. The CDR3 totals 13 residues. CDR3 in DNA: TGTGCCAGCAGTCTTACAGGGGACCAGCCCCAGCATTTT. This encodes CASSLTGDQPQHF.

V is TRBV1 and J is TRBJ2-3; the table calls TRBD1, which could not be checked here. TRBV1 is classified as a pseudogene. This CDR3 is built from 16 residues. The CDR3 DNA reads as TGCACCAGCAGCCAAGATTGGCCGCCTTGCACAGATACGCAGTATTTT. Translating gives CTSSQDWPPCTDTQYF.

V usage is TRBV6-5 and J usage is TRBJ1-2, with D perhaps matching TRBD1 (6 bases). V lost 5 bases to trimming and J lost 4 bases, with 17 bases between them. This CDR3 spans 15 amino acids. The germline V gene has CDR1 MNHEY and CDR2 SVGAGI. For the CDR3, the DNA is TGTGCCAGCAGTCGTCCGGGGGGCGCGCTCTATGGCTACACCTTC. Protein: CASSRPGGALYGYTF.

The chain carries TRBV6-6 and TRBJ2-1; D possibly corresponds to TRBD2 (6 bases). Germline V gene data show CDR1 as MNHNY and CDR2 as SVGAGI (reference sequence). The CDR3 loop spans 13 amino acids. V gave up 5 bases and J gave up 5 bases, with 10 bases separating them. The CDR3 nucleotides read TGTGCCAGCAGTAGGGAGGTGGACAATGAGCAGTTCTTC. It codes for CASSREVDNEQFF.

This chain connects TRBV28 to TRBJ1-2; 7 nucleotides agree with TRBD1. With 5 bases clipped from V and 4 bases from J, the junction kept 7 bases outside the gene matches. The CDR3 is 14 amino acids. Germline V gene lookup returns CDR1 MDHEN and CDR2 SYDVKM. CDR3 sequence (DNA): TGTGCCAGCAGTCCCACCGGGACAGTCTATGGCTACACCTTC. It codes for CASSPTGTVYGYTF.

This clone has just a few counts. This chain connects TRBV6-5 to TRBJ2-7, with 9 bases identical to TRBD1. The CDR3 runs to 15 residues. Germline V gene data show CDR1 as MNHEY and CDR2 as SVGAGI. Germline trimming cut 6 bases from V and 2 bases from J; bases unmatched to any gene: 8. CDR3 in amino acids: CASRTGQGITYEQYF. The CDR3 DNA reads as TGTGCCAGCAGAACCGGACAGGGGATAACCTACGAGCAGTACTTC.

The gene calls are TRBV7-2 and TRBJ1-2; 9 nucleotides line up with TRBD1. Germline trimming cut 5 bases from V and 4 bases from J; bases unmatched to any gene: 8. The CDR3 sequence is 15 residues long. CDR1 is SGHTA, CDR2 FQGNSA, per germline. This chain's CDR3 is CASSIGDRVVYGYTF. The CDR3 region has the DNA TGTGCCAGCAGCATTGGGGACAGGGTGGTCTATGGCTACACCTTC.

The chain uses TRBV7-3 and TRBJ2-7; D is perhaps TRBD2 (5 bases). Germline CDR1 SGHTA, CDR2 FQGTGA. CDR3 size: 14 residues. V was shortened by 2 bases and J by 5 bases, with 13 bases between the two germline ends. As DNA, the CDR3 is TGTGCCAGCAGCTTAGGGCGGGCCCCCAACGAGCAGTACTTC. Translating gives CASSLGRAPNEQYF.

This chain uses TRBV24-1 with TRBJ2-3; 10 positions match TRBD2. This CDR3 region has 16 residues. Trimming cost V 6 bases and J 4 bases; bases outside gene matches: 9. CDR1 is KGHDR, CDR2 SFDVKD, per germline. The CDR3 DNA reads as TGTGCCACCAGTAATCCTAGCGGGAGAAACGCAGATACGCAGTATTTT. Residues: CATSNPSGRNADTQYF.

The rearrangement links TRBV9 to TRBJ2-1, with TRBD1 matching over 8 bases. J lost 4 bases, V lost 1 base, and 10 bases had no gene match. This CDR3 has 17 amino acids. In germline, CDR1 is SGDLS, CDR2 YYNGEE. CDR3 in DNA: TGTGCCAGCAGCGTAAGTTCTCCAGGACAGGGATACAATGAGCAGTTCTTC. Amino acid sequence: CASSVSSPGQGYNEQFF.

The chain is built from TRBV3-1 (or the pseudogene TRBV3-2) and TRBJ2-7; TRBD1 agrees at 9 bases. Germline trimming cut 1 base from V and 0 bases from J; bases unmatched to any gene: 7. CDR1 is LGHDT and CDR2 is YNNKEL in the germline V gene (reference sequence). There are 17 residues in the CDR3. CDR3 region: CASSQGPGTGYSYEQYF. DNA of the CDR3: TGTGCCAGCAGCCAAGGGCCTGGGACAGGGTACTCCTACGAGCAGTACTTC.

Concerning this clone itself: The same CDR3 is also encoded by other DNA sequences in this sample. The rearrangement uses TRBV3-1 (or the pseudogene TRBV3-2) and TRBJ2-2, with D unresolved. CDR1 LGHDT and CDR2 YNNKEL come from the germline V gene (reference sequence). V lost 4 bases and J 5 bases, leaving 5 bases between the germline ends. This CDR3 comprises 12 residues. The CDR3 DNA reads as TGTGCCAGCAGCCTCTTGACCGGGGAGCTGTTTTTT. Amino acid sequence: CASSLLTGELFF.

This chain joins TRBV5-8 and TRBJ1-1; TRBD1 matches at 8 bases. The CDR3 is 14 residues long. V lost 4 bases to trimming and J lost 4 bases; unmatched junction nucleotides: 6. Germline V gene sequence: CDR1 SGHTS, CDR2 YDEGEE. CDR3 amino acids: CASSDGQGFTEAFF. The CDR3 coding sequence is TGTGCCAGCAGCGACGGACAGGGATTCACTGAAGCTTTCTTT. The whole variable domain, remainder taken from reference TRBV5-8 and TRBJ1-1, is EAGVTQSPTHLIKTRGQQATLRCSPISGHTSVYWYQQALGLGLQFLLWYDEGEERNRGNFPPRFSGRQFPNYSSELNVNALELEDSALYLCASSDGQGFTEAFFGQGTRLTVV.

This sequence joins TRBV27 and TRBJ1-1, with TRBD1 matching 9 bases. Trimming took 4 bases from V and 5 from J; bases not matched to a gene: 2. The CDR3 spans 13 residues. The germline gives CDR1 MNHEY, CDR2 SMNVEV (reference sequence). The CDR3 loop is CASSWDRVTEAFF. CDR3 sequence (DNA): TGTGCCAGCAGTTGGGACAGGGTTACTGAAGCTTTCTTT.

In this sample, this clone turned up once. At one of its ends the junction is not consistent with the germline gene, which may arise from a read error. The chain recombines TRBV27 with TRBJ2-7, with a weak D call TRBD1 (6 bases). CDR1 MNHEY and CDR2 SMNVEV come from the germline V gene (reference sequence). The CDR3 has 16 residues. The CDR3 protein is CAGSFKPGHTAYEQYF. DNA of the CDR3: TGTGCCGGCAGTTTTAAACCGGGACACACGGCCTACGAGCAGTACTTC.

J is TRBJ2-1 and V is TRBV3-1 (or the pseudogene TRBV3-2); 9 bases agree with TRBD2. This CDR3 has 17 amino acids. The germline CDR1 and CDR2 sequences are LGHDT and YNNKEL (reference sequence). Unmatched junction bases numbered 7, after V lost 1 base and J lost 3 bases. In DNA form, the CDR3 reads TGTGCCAGCAGCCAAGCGCCGGGACTAGCAGACTACAATGAGCAGTTCTTC. Its protein product is CASSQAPGLADYNEQFF.

V is TRBV7-3 and J is TRBJ2-1; TRBD1 matches 7 bases. CDR1 is SGHTA and CDR2 is FQGTGA in the germline V gene. The trim removed 5 bases at V and 7 bases at J, leaving 5 bases unmatched. There are 13 residues in the CDR3. CDR3 sequence (DNA): TGTGCCAGCAGCCGGGACAGCTTGAATGAGCAGTTCTTC. Residues: CASSRDSLNEQFF.

The J gene is TRBJ2-7, the V gene TRBV6-4; TRBD2 matches at 9 bases. Germline lookup yields CDR1 MRHNA and CDR2 SNTAGT. The CDR3 is made up of 18 amino acids. The V gene end was trimmed by 0 bases and the J gene end by 3 bases; junction bases not matched to a gene: 12. CDR3 region: CASSDSYPIGGRGYEQYF. The CDR3 nucleotides read TGTGCCAGCAGTGACTCGTATCCCATCGGCGGGAGGGGCTACGAGCAGTACTTC.

This sequence joins TRBV5-1 and TRBJ1-3; possibly TRBD1 for D (5 bases). Per germline, CDR1 SGHRS and CDR2 YFSETQ. The CDR3 consists of 16 residues. The V and J ends lost 0 bases and 0 bases respectively, with 10 bases between them. The DNA of the CDR3 is TGCGCCAGCAGCTTGGCCCGGGGGGGCTCTGGAAACACCATATATTTT. It is translated as CASSLARGGSGNTIYF.

The V call is TRBV24-1, the J call TRBJ2-5; D gene ambiguous. Trimming took off 1 base at V and 0 bases at J, with 5 bases between the two ends. Germline loops: CDR1 KGHDR, CDR2 SFDVKD. The CDR3 length is 14 residues. The CDR3 loop reads CATSDFPDQETQYF. CDR3 DNA sequence: TGTGCCACCAGTGATTTTCCAGACCAAGAGACCCAGTACTTC.